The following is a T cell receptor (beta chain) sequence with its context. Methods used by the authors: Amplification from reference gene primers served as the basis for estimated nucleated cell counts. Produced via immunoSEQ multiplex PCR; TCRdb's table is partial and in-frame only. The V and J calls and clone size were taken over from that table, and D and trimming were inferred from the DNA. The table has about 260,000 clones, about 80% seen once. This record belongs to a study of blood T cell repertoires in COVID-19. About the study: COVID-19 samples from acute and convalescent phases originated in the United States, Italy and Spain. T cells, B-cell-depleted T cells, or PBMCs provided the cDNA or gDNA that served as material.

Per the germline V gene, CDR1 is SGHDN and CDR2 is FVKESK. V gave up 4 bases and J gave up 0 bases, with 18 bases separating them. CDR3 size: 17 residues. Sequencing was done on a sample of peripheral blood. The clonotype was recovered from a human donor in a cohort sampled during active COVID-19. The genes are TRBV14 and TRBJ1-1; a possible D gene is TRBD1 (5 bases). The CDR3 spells CASSPPWGGGVNTEAFF. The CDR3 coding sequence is TGTGCCAGCAGCCCACCCTGGGGGGGAGGGGTGAACACTGAAGCTTTCTTT.